Shown below are 15 T cell receptor beta chains from a single sample sequenced in a study of T cell responses to AZD1222 COVID-19 vaccine. Produced via immunoSEQ multiplex PCR; TCRdb's table is partial and in-frame only. The sample has around 150,000 clones, roughly 92% seen once. This specimen was peripheral blood, taken on day 0 of AZD1222 vaccination. The receptors here all came from an adult in good health.

The chain links TRBV10-1 to TRBJ2-3; 9 bases are shared with TRBD2. The V gene's germline CDR1 is WNHNN and CDR2 SYGVQD (reference sequence). V lost 0 bases, J lost 8 bases, and 6 bases stayed unmatched. CDR3 length equals 15 residues. The CDR3 here is CASSESRGRAGTQYF. The CDR3 DNA is TGCGCCAGCAGTGAGTCACGCGGGAGGGCCGGTACGCAGTATTTT.

The genes are TRBV5-4 and TRBJ1-2; perhaps TRBD1 as D (5 bases). Trimming took 1 base from V and 7 from J, leaving 11 bases between them. This CDR3 region has 13 residues. Germline V CDR1 and CDR2: SGHNT, YYREEE (reference sequence). The CDR3 protein is CASSLSSGGGYTF. The DNA for the CDR3 is TGTGCCAGCAGCTTGAGTTCGGGGGGTGGCTACACCTTC.

V and J are TRBV19 and TRBJ1-2; 8 nucleotides match TRBD1. The CDR3 is 14 residues long. V lost 5 bases to trimming and J lost 3 bases; unmatched junction nucleotides: 5. The V gene's germline CDR1 is LNHDA and CDR2 SQIVND (reference sequence). The CDR3 protein is CASSASGGYYGYTF. The CDR3 DNA sequence: TGTGCCAGTAGTGCATCAGGGGGCTACTATGGCTACACCTTC.

The rearrangement links TRBV18 to TRBJ2-7, with 8 bases lining up with TRBD1. Germline V CDR1 and CDR2: KGHSH, LQKENI. The V and J ends lost 3 bases and 5 bases, in that order; junction bases with no gene match: 3. This CDR3 has 13 residues. The CDR3: CASSPDRDHEQYF. CDR3 sequence (DNA): TGTGCCAGCTCACCGGACAGGGACCACGAGCAGTACTTC.

V gene TRBV18 combines with J gene TRBJ1-1; 11 bases are a match to TRBD1. The CDR3 spans 17 residues. In germline, CDR1 is KGHSH, CDR2 LQKENI. The junction had 12 bases not matched to a gene; V was cut back by 5 bases and J by 4 bases. As DNA, the CDR3 is TGTGCCAGCTCAAAGGACAGGGGGCTGAGTTACGGCACTGAAGCTTTCTTT. Amino acids: CASSKDRGLSYGTEAFF.

The V gene is TRBV11-2, the J gene TRBJ1-1; D call uncertain. This CDR3 has 15 residues. V was pared by 5 bases and J by 10 bases, with 23 bases between. Germline assignment: CDR1 SGHAT and CDR2 FQNNGV. CDR3 sequence reads: CASSLPPHGGPGAFF. The CDR3 nucleotides read TGTGCCAGCAGCCTCCCCCCACACGGAGGGCCGGGAGCTTTCTTT.

This rearrangement joins TRBV11-1 to TRBJ1-1; D remains ambiguous. Germline CDR1 and CDR2: SGHAT and FQDESV (reference sequence). The CDR3 runs 14 residues. Trimming took 5 bases from V and 5 from J, leaving 15 bases between them. CDR3 loop: CASSEGYGVTEAFF. CDR3 bases: TGTGCCAGCAGCGAGGGATATGGTGTTACTGAAGCTTTCTTT.

The V gene is TRBV19, the J gene TRBJ2-7; D uncertain. This CDR3 region has 11 residues. Deletions cut 3 bases from V and 5 bases from J, with 5 bases between. Germline V gives CDR1 LNHDA, CDR2 SQIVND (reference sequence). CDR3 bases: TGTGCCAGTAGTATCGACCACGAGCAGTACTTC. Protein sequence: CASSIDHEQYF.

The rearrangement joins TRBV6-5 to TRBJ1-2; D gene ambiguous. Trimming took off 7 bases at V and 6 bases at J, with 21 bases between the two ends. CDR3 length equals 15 residues. CDR1 MNHEY and CDR2 SVGAGI come from the germline V gene. The CDR3 protein is CASTVGGPARNGYTF. CDR3 coding DNA: TGTGCCAGCACGGTTGGAGGGCCTGCCAGGAATGGCTACACCTTC.

This sequence joins TRBV18 and TRBJ1-5, with D possibly being TRBD1 (6 bases). The V gene lost 6 bases and the J gene lost 6 bases, with 12 bases spanning the gap. This CDR3 has 13 residues. Germline loops: CDR1 KGHSH, CDR2 LQKENI. In nucleotides, the CDR3 is TGTGCCAGCTCGAATACAGGGCGTCAGCCCCAGCATTTT. Translation gives CASSNTGRQPQHF.

The chain joins TRBV28 to TRBJ1-1; the D is unclear. Per the germline V gene, CDR1 is MDHEN and CDR2 is SYDVKM. Trimming shortened V by 3 bases and J by 2 bases, and 10 bases separated the two germline ends. The CDR3 length is 14 residues. CDR3 protein: CASSFTVDNTEAFF. CDR3 sequence (DNA): TGTGCCAGCAGTTTTACAGTAGATAACACTGAAGCTTTCTTT.

The V and J genes are TRBV4-1 and TRBJ1-5; D might be TRBD1 (5 bases). Trimming shortened V by 0 bases and J by 5 bases, and 14 bases separated the two germline ends. From germline, CDR1 is MGHRA and CDR2 YSYEKL. CDR3 length equals 16 residues. Here the CDR3 DNA reads TGCGCCAGCAGCCAAGAAGTAGGCAGGGTCGATCAGCCCCAGCATTTT. Translation gives CASSQEVGRVDQPQHF.

The CDR3 bases are TGTGCCAGCAGAGTCCCGGGACAGGGGACCGGGGAGCTGTTTTTT. Translated: CASRVPGQGTGELFF. The chain uses TRBV28 and TRBJ2-2, with 10 bases that match TRBD1. The CDR3 is 15 residues long. The trim removed 6 bases at V and 5 bases at J, leaving 6 bases unmatched. Germline CDR1 and CDR2: MDHEN and SYDVKM.

Worth noting for this clone: The sample carries other DNA sequences with the same CDR3. The rearrangement uses TRBV5-1 and TRBJ1-2; D is unclear. Trimming removed 0 bases at V and 2 bases at J, with 5 bases between. This CDR3 has 13 residues. From germline, CDR1 is SGHRS and CDR2 YFSETQ. CDR3 sequence: CASSLGGNYGYTF. CDR3 DNA sequence: TGCGCCAGCAGCTTGGGTGGCAACTATGGCTACACCTTC.

The V and J genes are TRBV28 and TRBJ2-3, with D perhaps given as TRBD1 or TRBD2 (7 bases each). Trimming took off 9 bases at V and 5 bases at J, with 12 bases between the two ends. CDR1 MDHEN and CDR2 SYDVKM come from the germline V gene. This CDR3 comprises 12 residues. CDR3 loop: CASSGGGDTQYF. The CDR3 bases are TGTGCCAGTTCAGGGGGGGGAGATACGCAGTATTTT.